One sample yielded the 14 T cell receptor beta chains listed below, sequenced in a study of vaccination and CD4 T cells after COVID-19. These receptors have no known antigen. The treatment here: approximately 9-day PBMC culture with coronavirus spike peptide pools or control peptides (ViraFEST assay). Researchers collected the unexposed donor's CD4+ T cells before the COVID-19 pandemic (2011-2018). Sequencing of the DNA from cultured CD4+ T cells was carried out with the Oncomine TCR Beta short-read assay. A single record per CDR3 protein comes from TCRdb applying MiXCR to the PCR reads. The sample shows roughly 9,200 distinct CDR3 sequences, about 33% of them seen only once. Sequenced: CD4+ T cells from blood, cultured in vitro. The source is a human donor in good health.

This clonotype was found a few times. This chain uses TRBV6-1 with TRBJ1-1; possible D gene TRBD1, 5 bases. Per germline, CDR1 MNHNS and CDR2 SASEGT. Trimming left V 5 bases short and J 0 bases short, with 13 bases between. The CDR3 length is 15 residues. CDR3 residues: CASSRAGGLNTEAFF. Here the CDR3 DNA reads TGTGCCAGCAGTAGGGCCGGGGGTTTGAACACTGAAGCTTTCTTT.

This clonotype was detected once. J is TRBJ2-3 and V is TRBV2; TRBD1 matches at 9 bases. CDR1 and CDR2 (germline): SNHLY, FYNNEI. V lost 10 bases, J lost 4 bases, and 9 bases stayed unmatched. The CDR3 is made up of 14 amino acids. The CDR3 loop reads CAIQQGASSDTQYF. CDR3 sequence (DNA): TGTGCCATTCAACAGGGGGCTTCGTCAGATACGCAGTATTTT.

This rearrangement joins TRBV18 to TRBJ1-1; possible D gene TRBD1, 5 bases. CDR3 length: 12 amino acids. The ends were cut back, 6 bases at V and 3 bases at J, with 8 bases in the middle. CDR1 is KGHSH and CDR2 is LQKENI in the germline V gene. CDR3: CASSLGDTEAFF. The CDR3 DNA reads as TGTGCCAGCTCCCTGGGGGACACTGAAGCTTTCTTT.

A single count supports this clonotype. V usage is TRBV5-1 and J usage is TRBJ2-2; 9 bases match TRBD1. This CDR3 is built from 16 residues. V lost 2 bases to trimming and J lost 0 bases; unmatched junction nucleotides: 2. From germline, CDR1 is SGHRS and CDR2 YFSETQ. Here the CDR3 reads CASSFTGGANTGELFF. The CDR3 DNA sequence: TGCGCCAGCAGCTTTACAGGGGGCGCGAACACCGGGGAGCTGTTTTTT.

About this clonotype itself: Because the CDR3 is missing its conserved closing phenylalanine or tryptophan, this is likely a read error. V and J are TRBV19 and TRBJ1-2; 10 bases fit TRBD1. Per germline, CDR1 LNHDA and CDR2 SQIVND (reference sequence). The V gene end was trimmed by 4 bases and the J gene end by 5 bases; junction bases not matched to a gene: 13. The CDR3 covers 17 residues. The CDR3 sequence is CASSSTLPGQGTYGYTL. Written as DNA, the CDR3 is TGTGCCAGTAGTAGTACCCTTCCGGGACAGGGGACATATGGCTACACCCTC.

This clonotype has only a few counts. The chain links TRBV20-1 to TRBJ1-2; 7 bases match TRBD1. J was trimmed by 0 bases and V by 3 bases; bases with no gene match: 4. The CDR3 consists of 14 residues. Germline V gene lookup returns CDR1 DFQATT and CDR2 SNEGSKA (reference sequence). Written as DNA, the CDR3 is TGCAGTGCTAGGGGGGACAGAGCTAACTATGGCTACACCTTC. It yields the protein CSARGDRANYGYTF.

The chain carries TRBV11-2 and TRBJ1-6; D ambiguous. V shed 3 bases and J shed 5 bases, with 8 bases lying between them. Germline V gives CDR1 SGHAT, CDR2 FQNNGV. The CDR3 has 14 residues. This chain's CDR3 is CASSFEANNSPLHF. CDR3 coding DNA: TGTGCCAGCAGCTTCGAGGCAAATAATTCACCCCTCCACTTT.

By share, this clonotype counts as large. The rearrangement joins TRBV20-1 to TRBJ1-6, with D maybe TRBD1 (5 bases). Trimming pared 6 bases from V and 0 bases from J, leaving 21 bases between. Germline V lookup: CDR1 DFQATT, CDR2 SNEGSKA (reference sequence). This CDR3 contains 18 residues. The CDR3 DNA reads TGCAGTGCCCGAATCCGGCGGTCAGGGAGCTCCTATAATTCACCCCTCCACTTT. The encoded protein is CSARIRRSGSSYNSPLHF.

The genes are TRBV27 and TRBJ1-1; possibly TRBD1 for D (6 bases). Looked up from germline, CDR1 is MNHEY and CDR2 is SMNVEV (reference sequence). The CDR3 is 14 amino acids. Trimming left V 4 bases short and J 3 bases short, with 12 bases between. CDR3 amino acids: CASSSWTDDTEAFF. Here the CDR3 DNA reads TGTGCCAGCAGTTCTTGGACAGATGACACTGAAGCTTTCTTT.

The chain recombines TRBV27 with TRBJ2-2; D ambiguous. Germline assignment: CDR1 MNHEY and CDR2 SMNVEV (reference sequence). Deletions cut 7 bases from V and 1 base from J, with 13 bases between. The CDR3 is 15 amino acids. Here the CDR3 reads CASKVYSGNTGELFF. In DNA form, the CDR3 reads TGTGCCAGCAAAGTATATTCCGGGAACACCGGGGAGCTGTTTTTT.

V usage is TRBV7-9 and J usage is TRBJ2-5, with unresolved D. V gave up 6 bases and J gave up 0 bases, with 14 bases separating them. The CDR3 is 15 residues long. The germline V gene encodes CDR1 SEHNR and CDR2 FQNEAQ (reference sequence). The CDR3 sequence is CASSYTGANQETQYF. CDR3 nucleotide sequence: TGTGCCAGCAGTTATACCGGAGCGAACCAAGAGACCCAGTACTTC.

V usage is TRBV20-1 and J usage is TRBJ1-6; a possible D gene is TRBD1 (5 bases). The CDR3 has 17 residues. Deletions cut 6 bases from V and 9 bases from J, with 27 bases between. From germline, CDR1 is DFQATT and CDR2 SNEGSKA (reference sequence). In DNA, the CDR3 is TGCAGTGCCGGAAAACTGGCAGGGCGCAATGTAGGTTCACCCCTCCACTTT. It encodes CSAGKLAGRNVGSPLHF.

The chain employs TRBV10-2 and TRBJ1-2; D gene ambiguous. Trimming pared 0 bases from V and 6 bases from J, leaving 17 bases between. CDR1 WSHSY and CDR2 SAAADI come from the germline V gene. This CDR3 is built from 16 residues. CDR3 nucleotide sequence: TGCGCCAGCAGTGAGTCGATTGTTCACCCGGAGGATGGCTACACCTTC. This gives the protein CASSESIVHPEDGYTF.

The V call is TRBV19, the J call TRBJ2-7; the D call may be TRBD1 or TRBD2 (6 bases each). This CDR3 comprises 11 residues. Per germline, CDR1 LNHDA and CDR2 SQIVND (reference sequence). V lost 7 bases to trimming and J lost 5 bases, with 9 bases between them. DNA for the CDR3: TGTGCCAGTACCGGGGGCAACGAGCAGTACTTC. Protein sequence: CASTGGNEQYF.